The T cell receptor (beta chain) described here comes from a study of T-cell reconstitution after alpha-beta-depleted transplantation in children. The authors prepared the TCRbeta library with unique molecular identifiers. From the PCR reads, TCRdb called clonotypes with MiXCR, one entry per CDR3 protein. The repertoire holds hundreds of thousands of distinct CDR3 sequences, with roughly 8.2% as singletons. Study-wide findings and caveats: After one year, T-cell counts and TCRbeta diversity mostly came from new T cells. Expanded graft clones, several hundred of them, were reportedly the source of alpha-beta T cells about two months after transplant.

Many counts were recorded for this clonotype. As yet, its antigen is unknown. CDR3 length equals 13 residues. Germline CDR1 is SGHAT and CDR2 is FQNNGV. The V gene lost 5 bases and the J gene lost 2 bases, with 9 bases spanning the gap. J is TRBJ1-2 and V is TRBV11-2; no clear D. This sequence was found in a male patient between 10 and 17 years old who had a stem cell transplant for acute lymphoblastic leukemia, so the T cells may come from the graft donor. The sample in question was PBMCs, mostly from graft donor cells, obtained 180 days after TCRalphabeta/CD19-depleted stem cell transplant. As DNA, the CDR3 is TGTGCCAGCAGCCCAGGCCCGAACTATGGCTACACCTTC. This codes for CASSPGPNYGYTF.